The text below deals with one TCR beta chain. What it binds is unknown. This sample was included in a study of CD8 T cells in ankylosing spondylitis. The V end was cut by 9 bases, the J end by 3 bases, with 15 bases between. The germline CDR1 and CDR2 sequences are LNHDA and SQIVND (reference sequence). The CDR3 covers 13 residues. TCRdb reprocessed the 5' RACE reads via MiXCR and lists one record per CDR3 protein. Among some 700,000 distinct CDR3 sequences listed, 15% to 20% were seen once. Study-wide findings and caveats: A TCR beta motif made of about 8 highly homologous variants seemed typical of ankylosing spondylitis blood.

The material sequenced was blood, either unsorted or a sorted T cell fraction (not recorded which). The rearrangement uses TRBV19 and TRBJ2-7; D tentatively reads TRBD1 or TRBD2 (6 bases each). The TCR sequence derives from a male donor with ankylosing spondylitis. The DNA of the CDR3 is TGTGCCAGCGGGGGCGAGGGAATCTACGAGCAGTACTTC. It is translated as CASGGEGIYEQYF.